This TCR beta chain appears in the sequencing data of a study of cytomegalovirus exposure and HLA in healthy donors. Primers: 60 Vbeta forward and 13 Jbeta reverse. Profiling relied on immunoSEQ multiplex PCR, and the TCRdb table lists in-frame clones only, not all of them. This sample has approximately 110,000 clones; nearly 80% occur once, and the top ten carry roughly 1.2%. The germline V gene has CDR1 ENHRY and CDR2 SYGVKD. This CDR3 contains 15 residues. Trimming took off 7 bases at V and 2 bases at J, with 14 bases between the two ends. Note on this clone: Its matching antigen is unknown.

Overall study findings and caveats: Most CMV-associated TCR beta chains were later found to appear HLA-restricted. Reported results showed that the classifier diagnosed cytomegalovirus status with high specificity and sensitivity.

The receptor comes from a man younger than 45 in good health and CMV-seronegative. The rearrangement joins TRBV10-3 to TRBJ1-4, with D tentatively TRBD1 (5 bases). What was sequenced was PBMCs. CDR3 nucleotides: TGTGCCATCAAAGGCCAGTCAGGGACTAATGAAAAACTGTTTTTT. Amino acids: CAIKGQSGTNEKLFF.